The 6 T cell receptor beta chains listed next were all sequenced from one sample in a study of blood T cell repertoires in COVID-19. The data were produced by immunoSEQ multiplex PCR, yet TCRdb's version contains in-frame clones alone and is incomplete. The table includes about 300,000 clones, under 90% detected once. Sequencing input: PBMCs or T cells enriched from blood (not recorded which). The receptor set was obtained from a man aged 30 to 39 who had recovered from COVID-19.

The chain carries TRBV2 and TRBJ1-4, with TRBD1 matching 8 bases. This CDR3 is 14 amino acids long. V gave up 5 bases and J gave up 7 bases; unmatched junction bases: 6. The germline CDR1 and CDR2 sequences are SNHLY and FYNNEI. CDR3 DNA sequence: TGTGCCAGCAGTCGACAGGGGTCCATTGAAAAACTGTTTTTT. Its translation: CASSRQGSIEKLFF.

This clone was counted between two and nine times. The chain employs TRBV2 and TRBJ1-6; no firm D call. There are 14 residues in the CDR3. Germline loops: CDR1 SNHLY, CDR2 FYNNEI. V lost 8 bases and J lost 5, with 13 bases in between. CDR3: CASRGRGNNSPLHF. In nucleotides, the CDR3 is TGTGCCAGCCGCGGTCGTGGAAATAATTCACCCCTCCACTTT.

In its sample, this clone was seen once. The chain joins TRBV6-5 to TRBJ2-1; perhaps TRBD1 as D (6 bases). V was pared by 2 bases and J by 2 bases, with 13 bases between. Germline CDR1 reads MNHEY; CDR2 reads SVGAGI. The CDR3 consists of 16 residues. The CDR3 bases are TGTGCCAGCAGTTACCTTCTAGGACAGACCTACAATGAGCAGTTCTTC. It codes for CASSYLLGQTYNEQFF.

CDR3 loop: CASSLDGSGNTIYF. The DNA for the CDR3 is TGTGCCAGCAGCTTAGACGGGTCAGGAAACACCATATATTTT. This chain uses TRBV11-3 with TRBJ1-3; D is unresolved. The CDR3 runs 14 residues. With 0 bases removed from V and 4 bases from J, the gap between germline ends came to 7 bases. The germline V gene encodes CDR1 SGHNT and CDR2 YENEEA.

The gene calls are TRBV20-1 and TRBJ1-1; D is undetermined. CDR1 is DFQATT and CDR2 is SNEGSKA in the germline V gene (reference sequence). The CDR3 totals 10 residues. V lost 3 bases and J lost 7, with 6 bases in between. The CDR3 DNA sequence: TGCAGTGCTAGCGGGGTTGAAGCTTTCTTT. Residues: CSASGVEAFF.

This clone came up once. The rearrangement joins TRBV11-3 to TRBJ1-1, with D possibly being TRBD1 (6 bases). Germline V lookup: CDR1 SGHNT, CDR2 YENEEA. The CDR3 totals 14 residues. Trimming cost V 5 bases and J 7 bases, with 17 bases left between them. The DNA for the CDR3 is TGTGCCAGCAGCCGTCACGGGACACCGTATGAAGCTTTCTTT. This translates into CASSRHGTPYEAFF. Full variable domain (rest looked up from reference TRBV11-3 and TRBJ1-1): EAGVVQSPRYKIIEKKQPVAFWCNPISGHNTLYWYLQNLGQGPELLIRYENEEAVDDSQLPKDRFSAERLKGVDSTLKIQPAELGDSAVYLCASSRHGTPYEAFFGQGTRLTVV.